This T cell receptor beta chain was identified in a study of response to subunit inactivated influenza vaccine. Study conclusions and caveats: Few new T cells, the authors suggested, are recruited by each seasonal influenza vaccination.

As regards this clonotype: The target antigen is unknown.

Between the trimmed V and J ends, which lost 4 bases and 8 bases, there was a span of 23 bases. CDR3 length equals 17 residues. Germline V gene data show CDR1 as MGHRA and CDR2 as YSYEKL. A single record per CDR3 protein comes from TCRdb applying MiXCR to the RT-PCR reads. This table has 700,000 to 800,000 distinct CDR3 sequences, around 20% appearing once. Source: PBMCs from blood, taken 5 days after vaccination. The TCR originated in a man between 45 and 60 years old who received an inactivated influenza vaccine. This sequence joins TRBV4-1 and TRBJ2-2, with D perhaps TRBD1 or TRBD2 (5 bases each). In DNA, the CDR3 is TGCGCCAGCAGCCCCCTTGGTGGTAGAGGGGAATTGGGGGAGCTGTTTTTT. Its translation is CASSPLGGRGELGELFF.